This is a list of T cell receptor beta chains from one sample in a study of CD8+ T cells in alopecia areata. Some clones are missing from TCRdb's copy, which holds only in-frame ones; the method was immunoSEQ multiplex PCR. Among about 190,000 clones listed, about 63% were seen once. Sample: CD4+ T cells sorted from blood, taken at week 0. The receptors originated from a human donor with alopecia areata. Each CDR3 is given with its conserved first and last residue. D genes are given only for firm matches. Size is omitted from some rows. Given values are once, few, many or a class for expanded clones.

d_gene: NA; v_gene: TRBV4-1; j_gene: TRBJ2-3; abundance: NA; CDR3aa: CASSQVRIQNTDTQYF; CDR3nt: TGCGCCAGCAGCCAAGTCCGGATTCAAAACACAGATACGCAGTATTTT
d_gene: NA; v_gene: TRBV5-1; j_gene: TRBJ1-6; abundance: NA; CDR3aa: CASSFRDTSPLHF; CDR3nt: TGCGCCAGCAGCTTTCGGGACACCTCACCCCTCCACTTT
d_gene: NA; v_gene: TRBV4-2; j_gene: TRBJ2-3; abundance: NA; CDR3aa: CASSQDRDTQYF; CDR3nt: TGTGCCAGCAGCCAAGATCGAGATACGCAGTATTTT
d_gene: TRBD1; v_gene: TRBV30; j_gene: TRBJ1-5; abundance: NA; CDR3aa: CAWSQYRDSINQPQHF; CDR3nt: TGTGCCTGGAGTCAGTACCGGGACAGCATCAATCAGCCCCAGCATTTT
d_gene: NA; v_gene: TRBV7-9; j_gene: TRBJ2-5; abundance: NA; CDR3aa: CASSSTGQETQYF; CDR3nt: TGTGCCAGCAGCTCGACAGGTCAAGAGACCCAGTACTTC
d_gene: TRBD1; v_gene: TRBV30; j_gene: TRBJ1-1; abundance: NA; CDR3aa: CAWSLDRGQGRGTEAFF; CDR3nt: TGTGCCTGGAGCCTGGACCGGGGACAGGGACGAGGCACTGAAGCTTTCTTT
d_gene: NA; v_gene: TRBV27; j_gene: TRBJ2-3; abundance: NA; CDR3aa: CASSLLGDTQYF; CDR3nt: TGTGCCAGCAGTTTATTAGGAGATACGCAGTATTTT
d_gene: NA; v_gene: TRBV5-6; j_gene: TRBJ2-5; abundance: NA; CDR3aa: CASSFGQTEQETQYF; CDR3nt: TGTGCCAGCAGCTTCGGCCAAACAGAACAAGAGACCCAGTACTTC
d_gene: NA; v_gene: TRBV29-1; j_gene: TRBJ1-1; abundance: NA; CDR3aa: CSSLGRMNTEAFF; CDR3nt: TGCAGCTCACTCGGACGGATGAACACTGAAGCTTTCTTT
d_gene: NA; v_gene: TRBV7-9; j_gene: TRBJ2-3; abundance: few; CDR3aa: CASSPTTDTQYF; CDR3nt: TGTGCCAGCAGCCCGACCACAGATACGCAGTATTTT
d_gene: NA; v_gene: TRBV7-6; j_gene: TRBJ2-1; abundance: NA; CDR3aa: CASSFSVRRDNEQFF; CDR3nt: TGTGCCAGCAGCTTTTCGGTCCGGAGAGACAATGAGCAGTTCTTC
d_gene: NA; v_gene: TRBV29-1; j_gene: TRBJ1-2; abundance: once; CDR3aa: CSVAGGRNYGYTF; CDR3nt: TGCAGCGTTGCGGGGGGACGTAACTATGGCTACACCTTC
d_gene: TRBD1; v_gene: TRBV4-1; j_gene: TRBJ1-2; abundance: few; CDR3aa: CASSQQGQVRGGYTF; CDR3nt: TGCGCCAGCAGCCAACAGGGACAGGTTAGGGGAGGCTACACCTTC
d_gene: NA; v_gene: TRBV29-1; j_gene: TRBJ2-7; abundance: few; CDR3aa: CSVGSRVYEQYF; CDR3nt: TGCAGCGTTGGATCAAGAGTCTACGAGCAGTACTTC
d_gene: NA; v_gene: TRBV29-1; j_gene: TRBJ2-2; abundance: NA; CDR3aa: CSVGPLTGELFF; CDR3nt: TGCAGCGTTGGACCCCTCACCGGGGAGCTGTTTTTT
d_gene: NA; v_gene: TRBV5-1; j_gene: TRBJ2-6; abundance: few; CDR3aa: CASSLDSGANVLTF; CDR3nt: TGCGCCAGCAGCTTGGACTCTGGGGCCAACGTCCTGACTTTC
d_gene: TRBD1; v_gene: TRBV29-1; j_gene: TRBJ1-1; abundance: NA; CDR3aa: CSVEGVQGAETEAFF; CDR3nt: TGCAGCGTTGAAGGCGTCCAGGGGGCGGAAACTGAAGCTTTCTTT
d_gene: TRBD1; v_gene: TRBV4-1; j_gene: TRBJ1-2; abundance: NA; CDR3aa: CASSHGNRGGYGYTF; CDR3nt: TGCGCCAGCAGCCACGGCAACAGGGGTGGCTATGGCTACACCTTC
d_gene: NA; v_gene: TRBV9; j_gene: TRBJ1-1; abundance: NA; CDR3aa: CASSVVSSWQVNTEAFF; CDR3nt: TGTGCCAGCAGCGTAGTATCGTCTTGGCAGGTGAACACTGAAGCTTTCTTT
d_gene: TRBD1; v_gene: TRBV7-7; j_gene: TRBJ2-7; abundance: few; CDR3aa: CASFRDSPYEQYF; CDR3nt: TGTGCTAGCTTTCGGGACAGCCCCTACGAGCAGTACTTC
d_gene: NA; v_gene: TRBV6-5; j_gene: TRBJ2-5; abundance: NA; CDR3aa: CASSWGRETQYF; CDR3nt: TGTGCCAGCAGTTGGGGGCGGGAGACCCAGTACTTC